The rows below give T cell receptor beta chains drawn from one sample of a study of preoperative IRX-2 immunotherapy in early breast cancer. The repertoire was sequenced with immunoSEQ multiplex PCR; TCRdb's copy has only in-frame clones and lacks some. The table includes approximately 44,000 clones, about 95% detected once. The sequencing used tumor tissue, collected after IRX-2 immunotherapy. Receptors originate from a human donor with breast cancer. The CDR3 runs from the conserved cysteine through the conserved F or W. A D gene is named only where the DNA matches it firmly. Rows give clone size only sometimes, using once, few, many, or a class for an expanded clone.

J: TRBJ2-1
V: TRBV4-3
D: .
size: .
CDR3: CASSQRLRGALGNEQFF
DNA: TGCGCCAGCAGCCAAAGATTAAGGGGGGCCCTAGGCAATGAGCAGTTCTTC

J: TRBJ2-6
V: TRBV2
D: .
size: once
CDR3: CASSAVRLRGRANVLTF
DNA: TGTGCCAGCAGTGCCGTACGTCTGAGGGGGAGGGCCAACGTCCTGACTTTC

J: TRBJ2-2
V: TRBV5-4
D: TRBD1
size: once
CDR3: CASSLGDREFGGELFF
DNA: TGTGCCAGCAGCTTGGGGGACAGGGAATTTGGCGGGGAGCTGTTTTTT

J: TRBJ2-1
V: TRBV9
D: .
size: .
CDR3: CASGPAGYPNEQFF
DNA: TGTGCCAGTGGGCCGGCAGGGTATCCCAATGAGCAGTTCTTC

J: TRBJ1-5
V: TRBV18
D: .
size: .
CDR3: CASSPSYSNQPQHF
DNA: TGTGCCAGCTCACCAAGCTATAGCAATCAGCCCCAGCATTTT

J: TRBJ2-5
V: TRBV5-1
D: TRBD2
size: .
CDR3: CASSSDGRGETQYF
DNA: TGCGCCAGCAGCTCGGACGGGAGGGGGGAGACCCAGTACTTC

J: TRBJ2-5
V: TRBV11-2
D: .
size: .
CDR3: CASSSRAVWYQETQYF
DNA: TGTGCCAGCAGTTCCAGGGCGGTTTGGTACCAAGAGACCCAGTACTTC

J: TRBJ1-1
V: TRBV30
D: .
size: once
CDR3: CAWSHSANTEAFF
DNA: TGTGCCTGGAGTCACAGTGCGAACACTGAAGCTTTCTTT

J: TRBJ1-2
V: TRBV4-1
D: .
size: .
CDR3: CASSPRTSAGGYTF
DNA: TGCGCCAGCAGCCCTAGAACCTCGGCGGGCGGCTACACCTTC

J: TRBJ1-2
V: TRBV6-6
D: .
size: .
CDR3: CALSDSNYGYTF
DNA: TGTGCCCTTTCAGACTCTAACTATGGCTACACCTTC

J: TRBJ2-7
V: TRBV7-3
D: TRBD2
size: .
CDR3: CASSHDASGLYEQYF
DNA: TGTGCCAGCAGCCACGACGCTAGCGGGCTCTACGAGCAGTACTTC

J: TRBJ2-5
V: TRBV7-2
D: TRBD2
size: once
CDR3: CASSSTSGGEGVKTQYF
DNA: TGTGCCAGCAGCTCGACTAGCGGGGGGGAAGGTGTGAAGACCCAGTACTTC